This T cell receptor beta chain is from a study of glioma-infiltrating T cells. The wider study: Dexamethasone exposure before glioma surgery was limited to six or fewer days. General study results and limits: Signature shared blood CDR3 motifs were enriched in low-divergence and depleted in high-divergence patients.

Amplification of TCR alpha and beta CDR3 regions from RNA used iRepertoire nested multiplex PCR. One-step reverse transcription and amplification started from approximately 100-400 ng of tissue mRNA or PBMC total RNA. TCRdb processed the multiplex PCR reads anew with MiXCR; each CDR3 protein has one entry. Of approximately 400,000 distinct CDR3 sequences in the sample, about 40% are singletons; the top ten hold around 12%. On this clonotype itself: Its target is unknown.

Germline CDR1 is SGHNT and CDR2 is YYREEE (reference sequence). The CDR3 is 15 residues long. The V end was cut by 0 bases, the J end by 0 bases, with 9 bases between. Material: glioma tissue, nonneoplastic brain tissue, or PBMCs (not recorded which). This chain uses TRBV5-4 with TRBJ1-1; D perhaps matches TRBD1 (5 bases). This receptor was taken from a human donor with low-grade glioma or glioblastoma, undergoing nonglioma brain surgery, or in good health (not recorded which). The CDR3 here is CASSLATDMNTEAFF. The CDR3 nucleotides are TGTGCCAGCAGCTTGGCGACAGATATGAACACTGAAGCTTTCTTT.